The 5 T cell receptor beta chains listed next were all sequenced from one sample in a study of T cells in Graves' hyperthyroidism and ophthalmopathy (dated by TCRdb to the late 2010s). Libraries were made using multiplex PCR. Sequencing relied on an Illumina HiSeq 2000. The TCR beta CDR3 regions were amplified from RNA transcripts. For the first round of RT-PCR on the TCR CDR3, the HTBI primer set was used together with the Qiagen OneStep RT-PCR kit. TCRdb reanalyzed the raw reads on its own, using fastp at Q25 for trimming and MiXCR for clone calling, and kept in-frame beta chains. Rows are combined by CDR3 protein, so each entry shows the most common genes and DNA. The sample table lists around 290,000 distinct CDR3 sequences, over 15% of them with a count of one. Approximately 57% of the sample comes from the top ten. Sequences were obtained from blood. Receptors originate from a woman aged 55 to 70 with Graves' ophthalmopathy.

The V gene is TRBV27, the J gene TRBJ1-2; D unclear. The V end lost 5 bases, the J end lost 0 bases, and 13 bases lay between the germline ends. The CDR3 consists of 15 residues. From germline, CDR1 is MNHEY and CDR2 SMNVEV (reference sequence). The CDR3: CASSPSTAANYGYTF. The CDR3 DNA reads as TGTGCCAGCAGTCCCTCGACGGCCGCTAACTATGGCTACACCTTC.

This clonotype was seen only a few times. The chain carries TRBV10-3 and TRBJ2-7; no clear D. The length of the CDR3 is 15 residues. The ends were cut back, 4 bases at V and 0 bases at J, with 13 bases in the middle. Germline V gene sequence: CDR1 ENHRY, CDR2 SYGVKD. CDR3 amino acids: CAISGKTISSYEQYF. The DNA of the CDR3 is TGTGCCATCAGTGGGAAAACTATTTCCTCCTACGAGCAGTACTTC.

This clonotype was counted between two and nine times. This chain joins TRBV14 and TRBJ2-6; D unclear. Germline values: CDR1 SGHDN, CDR2 FVKESK. V lost 1 base, J lost 5 bases, and 3 bases lay in between. The CDR3 runs to 13 residues. The CDR3 is CASSQARANVLTF. The CDR3 DNA reads as TGTGCCAGCAGCCAAGCCCGGGCCAACGTCCTGACTTTC. The full variable domain, rest sourced from reference TRBV14 and TRBJ2-6, is EAGVTQFPSHSVIEKGQTVTLRCDPISGHDNLYWYRRVMGKEIKFLLHFVKESKQDESGMPNNRFLAERTGGTYSTLKVQPAELEDSGVYFCASSQARANVLTFGAGSRLTVL.

This clonotype was observed many times. V usage is TRBV7-6 and J usage is TRBJ2-7; D may be TRBD1 (6 bases). The CDR3 runs 16 residues. V was clipped by 3 bases and J by 5 bases, with 20 bases between them. Germline CDR1 and CDR2: SGHVS and FNYEAQ. The CDR3 loop is CASSLNGAGARHEQYF. In DNA, the CDR3 is TGTGCCAGCAGCTTGAACGGGGCAGGGGCTCGCCACGAGCAGTACTTC.

This clonotype was detected many times. This sequence joins TRBV7-2 and TRBJ1-6; D may be TRBD1 (6 bases). CDR1 is SGHTA, CDR2 FQGNSA, per germline. The CDR3 extends over 16 amino acids. Between the trimmed V and J ends, which lost 5 bases and 6 bases, there was a span of 17 bases. This chain's CDR3 is CASSPGAYGSNSPLHF. Here the CDR3 DNA reads TGTGCCAGCAGCCCAGGGGCTTATGGGAGTAATTCACCCCTCCACTTT.